The present T cell receptor (beta chain) was sequenced within a study of control samples from healthy donors and cancer patients. The V end lost 4 bases, the J end lost 3 bases, and 14 bases lay between the germline ends. This CDR3 spans 15 amino acids. CDR1 WSHSY and CDR2 SAAADI come from the germline V gene. The table came from immunoSEQ multiplex PCR; TCRdb's copy has only in-frame clones and leaves some out. Found here are around 94,000 clones, more than 85% of them singletons; the top ten hold around 1.4%. This clonotype was sampled from a woman aged 25 to 39 in good health. The V gene is TRBV10-2, the J gene TRBJ2-3; no definite D call. The source material was blood. The CDR3 bases are TGCGCCAGCAGTGGGCGAGCCCAGGAGACAGATACGCAGTATTTT. Protein: CASSGRAQETDTQYF.